The rows below give T cell receptor beta chains drawn from one sample of a study of T-cell reconstitution after alpha-beta-depleted transplantation in children. TCRdb recomputed calls from the PCR reads with MiXCR, one row per CDR3 protein. The table lists 350,000 to 400,000 distinct CDR3 sequences, 13% of them singletons. The sequenced sample was PBMCs, obtained from the stem cell graft. These receptors all stem from a human donor who donated a stem cell graft to a child with Fanconi anemia. The CDR3 runs from the conserved cysteine through the conserved F or W. The D gene is left open where the match is weak. For some rows the clone size is stated as once, few or many, or as a class when expanded; others skip it.

few | TRBJ1-1 | TRBV20-1 | NA | TGCAGTGCTAGAGGGCGACTCCATCCTTTCTTT | CSARGRLHPFF
once | TRBJ1-2 | TRBV10-2 | NA | TGCGCCAGCAGTCCTTACAGGGCCTTTTCGGTTGGCTACACCTTC | CASSPYRAFSVGYTF
few | TRBJ2-1 | TRBV5-1 | TRBD2 | TGCGCCAGCAGCTCGAGGGGCGGGGGGCCAAACAATGAGCAGTTCTTC | CASSSRGGGPNNEQFF
many | TRBJ2-3 | TRBV5-1 | NA | TGCGCCAGCAGCTTGAGCCAGGGAACAGATACGCAGTATTTT | CASSLSQGTDTQYF
NA | TRBJ1-6 | TRBV7-2 | NA | TGTGCCAGCAGCTTTACCGCGGTTTCACCCCTCCACTTT | CASSFTAVSPLHF
few | TRBJ1-1 | TRBV2 | NA | TGTGCCACTGAGGGCTCGGTGAACACTGAAGCTTTCTTT | CATEGSVNTEAFF
many | TRBJ2-7 | TRBV5-1 | TRBD1 | TGCGCCAGCAGCTCCGGGACAGGGGACGAGCAGTACTTC | CASSSGTGDEQYF
NA | TRBJ2-7 | TRBV4-3 | TRBD1 | TGCGCCAGCAGCCACTCGACAGGGGAGTCTTACGAGCAGTACTTC | CASSHSTGESYEQYF
many | TRBJ2-3 | TRBV11-2 | TRBD1 | TGTGCCAGCAGCCTAGGGACAGGGGGCGAAGATACGCAGTATTTT | CASSLGTGGEDTQYF
many | TRBJ2-1 | TRBV12-3/TRBV12-4 | NA | TGTGCCAGCAGTTTCCGCGTGGCTAATGAGCAGTTCTTC | CASSFRVANEQFF
NA | TRBJ2-6 | TRBV12-3/TRBV12-4 | TRBD1 | TGTGCCAGCAGCCCTCACCCCGGGACAGGGTTAGATGGGGCCAACGTCCTGACTTTC | CASSPHPGTGLDGANVLTF
NA | TRBJ2-5 | TRBV20-1 | TRBD2 | TGCAGTGCTAGAGTGGCTAGCGGGGGGGAAGAGACCCAGTACTTC | CSARVASGGEETQYF
many | TRBJ1-1 | TRBV15 | TRBD1 | TGTGCCACCAGCGCATCTCAGGGGGAAGAAGCTTTCTTT | CATSASQGEEAFF
NA | TRBJ2-5 | TRBV18 | NA | TGTGCCAGCTCACCGAACTACCAAGAGACCCAGTACTTC | CASSPNYQETQYF
NA | TRBJ1-2 | TRBV7-9 | NA | TGTGCCAGCAGCCTGGGCCCATCCTATGGCTACACCTTC | CASSLGPSYGYTF
few | TRBJ1-5 | TRBV6-1 | NA | TGTGCCACCGCACAGGGTAGCAATCAGCCCCAGCATTTT | CATAQGSNQPQHF
NA | TRBJ2-3 | TRBV7-9 | TRBD1 | TGTGCCAGCAGCTCAGGGGACAGTAACACAGATACGCAGTATTTT | CASSSGDSNTDTQYF
NA | TRBJ2-2 | TRBV7-8 | NA | TGTGCCAGCAGCCCCCAGGGTTTGCTCAGGGGGGAGCTGTTTTTT | CASSPQGLLRGELFF
many | TRBJ1-1 | TRBV7-9 | NA | TGTGCCAGCAGCTGGGGGGGGACGAGGAACACTGAAGCTTTCTTT | CASSWGGTRNTEAFF
few | TRBJ2-5 | TRBV11-2 | NA | TGTGCCAGCAGCTTAGGTGCGCAGCAAGAGACCCAGTACTTC | CASSLGAQQETQYF
many | TRBJ2-5 | TRBV5-1 | TRBD2 | TGCGCCAGCAGCTTGTGGACTAGTAAAGAGACCCAGTACTTC | CASSLWTSKETQYF
few | TRBJ1-2 | TRBV6-5 | NA | TGTGCCAGCAGTCACGGGAGGGGAGGAATAGGGGGCTACACCTTC | CASSHGRGGIGGYTF
NA | TRBJ2-6 | TRBV11-2 | NA | TGTGCCAGCAGCTTAAGACGGGGTTCTGGGGCCAACGTCCTGACTTTC | CASSLRRGSGANVLTF
NA | TRBJ2-2 | TRBV11-1 | TRBD2 | TGTGCCAGCAGCTCGGGACAGCTCGGGACTAGCGGGGGGCAGAACACCGGGGAGCTGTTTTTT | CASSSGQLGTSGGQNTGELFF
few | TRBJ2-5 | TRBV5-1 | NA | TGCGCCAGCAGCCCCAGGGTCCGGGAGACCCAGTACTTC | CASSPRVRETQYF
few | TRBJ1-1 | TRBV30 | NA | TGTGCCTGGAGTCTCGGAAAAACAGCTTTCTTT | CAWSLGKTAFF
few | TRBJ1-1 | TRBV20-1 | NA | TGCAGTGCTAGCAGGGACGCAACTTTCTTT | CSASRDATFF
NA | TRBJ2-3 | TRBV2 | NA | TGTGCCAGCAGAAGGCTCCGTTCAAATTCAGATACGCAGTATTTT | CASRRLRSNSDTQYF
NA | TRBJ1-5 | TRBV6-5 | NA | TGTGCCAGCAGTTACGGACCAAATAGCAATCAGCCCCAGCATTTT | CASSYGPNSNQPQHF
many | TRBJ2-5 | TRBV5-6 | NA | TGTGCCAGCAGCTTCGAGGCAGGGCGTAGCCAAGAGACCCAGTACTTC | CASSFEAGRSQETQYF
NA | TRBJ1-2 | TRBV27 | NA | TGTGCCAGCAGTTCGATCGGGTTTGATGGCTACACCTTC | CASSSIGFDGYTF
few | TRBJ1-5 | TRBV6-1 | NA | TGTGCCAGCAGTGAAGCCGGGTGGAGCCAGCCCCAGCATTTT | CASSEAGWSQPQHF
NA | TRBJ2-1 | TRBV6-1 | TRBD1 | TGTGCCAGCAGCGGAACGATAACAGGGGCAATGGAGTTCTTC | CASSGTITGAMEFF
many | TRBJ1-2 | TRBV20-1 | TRBD1 | TGCAGTGCTGCGGGACAGGGCTATGGCTACACCTTC | CSAAGQGYGYTF
NA | TRBJ1-2 | TRBV20-1 | NA | TGCAGTGCGCCGGGACCCTCCCAGTATGGCTACACCTTC | CSAPGPSQYGYTF
many | TRBJ1-1 | TRBV27 | NA | TGTGCCAGCAGTTTCCGACAGATGAACACTGAAGCTTTCTTT | CASSFRQMNTEAFF
many | TRBJ2-3 | TRBV10-2 | TRBD2 | TGCGCCAGCAGTGAAAGAGGACTAGCGGGGGATACGCAGTATTTT | CASSERGLAGDTQYF
NA | TRBJ2-3 | TRBV7-2 | TRBD2 | TGTGCCAGCAGCTTAATGGGGGGGTCGGATACGCAGTATTTT | CASSLMGGSDTQYF
few | TRBJ1-5 | TRBV12-3/TRBV12-4 | NA | TGTGCCAGCAGCCCCCTTGGGGGTGGCAATCAGCCCCAGCATTTT | CASSPLGGGNQPQHF
few | TRBJ1-5 | TRBV12-3/TRBV12-4 | NA | TGTGCCAGCAGTTCCCAGGGTTTCAGTCAGCCCCAGCATTTT | CASSSQGFSQPQHF
few | TRBJ1-5 | TRBV6-2/TRBV6-3 | NA | TGTGCCAGCAGCCATAGACAGATATATAGCAATCAGCCCCAGCATTTT | CASSHRQIYSNQPQHF
few | TRBJ2-3 | TRBV5-1 | TRBD1 | TGCGCCAGCAGCCTTCGACAGGGGATCGCAGATACGCAGTATTTT | CASSLRQGIADTQYF
many | TRBJ2-7 | TRBV20-1 | NA | TGCAGTGCTAGAGGTGGTAATCCCTACGAGCAGTACTTC | CSARGGNPYEQYF
few | TRBJ1-5 | TRBV5-1 | TRBD1 | TGCGCCAGCAGCTGGACAGGGGCGCGCAATCAGCCCCAGCATTTT | CASSWTGARNQPQHF